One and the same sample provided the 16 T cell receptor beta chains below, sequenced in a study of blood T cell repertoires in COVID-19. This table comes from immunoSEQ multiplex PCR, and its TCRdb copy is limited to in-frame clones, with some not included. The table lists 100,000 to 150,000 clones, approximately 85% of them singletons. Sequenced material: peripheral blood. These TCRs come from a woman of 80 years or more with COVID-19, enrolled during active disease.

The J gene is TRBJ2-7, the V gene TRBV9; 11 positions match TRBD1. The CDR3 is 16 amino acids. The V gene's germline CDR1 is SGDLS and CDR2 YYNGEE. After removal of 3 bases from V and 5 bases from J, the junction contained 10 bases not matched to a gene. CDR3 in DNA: TGTGCCAGCAGCGCCCTGGGACAGGGGGAGGTTGACGAGCAGTACTTC. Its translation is CASSALGQGEVDEQYF. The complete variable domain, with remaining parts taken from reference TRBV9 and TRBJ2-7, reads DSGVTQTPKHLITATGQRVTLRCSPRSGDLSVYWYQQSLDQGLQFLIQYYNGEERAKGNILERFSAQQFPDLHSELNLSSLELGDSALYFCASSALGQGEVDEQYFGPGTRLTVT.

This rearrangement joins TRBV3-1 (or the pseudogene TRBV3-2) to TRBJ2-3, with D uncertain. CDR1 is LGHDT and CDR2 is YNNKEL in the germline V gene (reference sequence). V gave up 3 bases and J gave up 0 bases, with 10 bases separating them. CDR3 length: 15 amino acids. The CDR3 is CASSQQAASTDTQYF. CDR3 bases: TGTGCCAGCAGCCAGCAGGCAGCTAGCACAGATACGCAGTATTTT.

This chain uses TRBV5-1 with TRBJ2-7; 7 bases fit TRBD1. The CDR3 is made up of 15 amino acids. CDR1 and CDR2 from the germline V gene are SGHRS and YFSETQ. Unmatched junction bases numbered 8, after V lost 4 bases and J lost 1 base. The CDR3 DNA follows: TGCGCCAGCAGCCAGGGTGGGGACAGTTCCTACGAGCAGTACTTC. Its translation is CASSQGGDSSYEQYF.

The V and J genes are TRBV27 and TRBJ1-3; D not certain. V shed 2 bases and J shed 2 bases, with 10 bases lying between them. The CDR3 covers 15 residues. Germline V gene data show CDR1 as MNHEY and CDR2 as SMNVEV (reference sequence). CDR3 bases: TGTGCCAGCAGTTTAAATGTGGGCGCTGGAAACACCATATATTTT. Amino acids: CASSLNVGAGNTIYF.

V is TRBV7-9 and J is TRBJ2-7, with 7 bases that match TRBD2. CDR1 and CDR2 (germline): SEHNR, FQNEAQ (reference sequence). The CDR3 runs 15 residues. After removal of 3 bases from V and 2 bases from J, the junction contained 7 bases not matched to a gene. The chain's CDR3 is CASSLGSSGAYEQYF. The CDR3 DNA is TGTGCCAGCAGCTTGGGGTCTAGCGGTGCCTACGAGCAGTACTTC.

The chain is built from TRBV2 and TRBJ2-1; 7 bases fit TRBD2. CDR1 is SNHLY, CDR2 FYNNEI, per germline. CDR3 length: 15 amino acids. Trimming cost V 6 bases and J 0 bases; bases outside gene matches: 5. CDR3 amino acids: CASSPGLNSYNEQFF. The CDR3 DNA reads TGTGCCAGCAGCCCGGGACTAAACTCCTACAATGAGCAGTTCTTC. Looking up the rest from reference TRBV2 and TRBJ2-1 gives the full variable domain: EPEVTQTPSHQVTQMGQEVILRCVPISNHLYFYWYRQILGQKVEFLVSFYNNEISEKSEIFDDQFSVERPDGSNFTLKIRSTKLEDSAMYFCASSPGLNSYNEQFFGPGTRLTVL.

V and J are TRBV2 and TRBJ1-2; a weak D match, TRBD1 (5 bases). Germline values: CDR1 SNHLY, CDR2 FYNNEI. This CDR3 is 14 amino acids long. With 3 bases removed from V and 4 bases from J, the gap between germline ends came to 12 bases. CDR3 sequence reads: CASSEEGRLYGYTF. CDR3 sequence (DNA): TGTGCCAGCAGTGAGGAGGGACGGCTCTATGGCTACACCTTC. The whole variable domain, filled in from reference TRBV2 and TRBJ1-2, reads EPEVTQTPSHQVTQMGQEVILRCVPISNHLYFYWYRQILGQKVEFLVSFYNNEISEKSEIFDDQFSVERPDGSNFTLKIRSTKLEDSAMYFCASSEEGRLYGYTFGSGTRLTVV.

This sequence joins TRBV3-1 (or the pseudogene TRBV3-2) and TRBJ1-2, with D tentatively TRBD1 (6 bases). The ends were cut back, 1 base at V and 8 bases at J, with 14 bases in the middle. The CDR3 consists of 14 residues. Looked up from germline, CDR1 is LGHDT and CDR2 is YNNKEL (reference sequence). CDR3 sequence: CASSQVDGTGGYTF. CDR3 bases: TGTGCCAGCAGCCAAGTCGATGGAACAGGGGGCTACACCTTC.

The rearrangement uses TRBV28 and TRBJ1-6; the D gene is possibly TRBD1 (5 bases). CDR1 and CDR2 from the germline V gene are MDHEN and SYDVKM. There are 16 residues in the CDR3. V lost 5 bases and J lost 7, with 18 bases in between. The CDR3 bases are TGTGCCAGCAGTGGGGGGGGAGTCGGCGCAAATTCACCCCTCCACTTT. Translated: CASSGGGVGANSPLHF.

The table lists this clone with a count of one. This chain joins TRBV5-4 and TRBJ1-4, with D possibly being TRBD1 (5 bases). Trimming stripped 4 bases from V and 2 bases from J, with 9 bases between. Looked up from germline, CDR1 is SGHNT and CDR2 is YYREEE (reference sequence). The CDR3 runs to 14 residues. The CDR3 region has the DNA TGTGCCAGCAGCGAGACAGCTACTAATGAAAAACTGTTTTTT. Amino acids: CASSETATNEKLFF.

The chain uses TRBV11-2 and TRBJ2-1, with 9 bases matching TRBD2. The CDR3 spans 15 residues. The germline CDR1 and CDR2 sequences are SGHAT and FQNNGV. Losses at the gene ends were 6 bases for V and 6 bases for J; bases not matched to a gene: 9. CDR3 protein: CASSYVAGAVNEQFF. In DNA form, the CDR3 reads TGTGCCAGCAGTTACGTAGCGGGAGCTGTCAATGAGCAGTTCTTC.

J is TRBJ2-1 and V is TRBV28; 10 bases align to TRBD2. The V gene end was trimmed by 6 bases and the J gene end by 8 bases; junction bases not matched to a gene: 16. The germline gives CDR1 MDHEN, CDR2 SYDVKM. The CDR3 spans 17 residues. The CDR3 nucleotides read TGTGCCAGCAGCCCTATCCGGCTAGCGGGAGTCTTAGATGAGCAGTTCTTC. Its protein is CASSPIRLAGVLDEQFF.

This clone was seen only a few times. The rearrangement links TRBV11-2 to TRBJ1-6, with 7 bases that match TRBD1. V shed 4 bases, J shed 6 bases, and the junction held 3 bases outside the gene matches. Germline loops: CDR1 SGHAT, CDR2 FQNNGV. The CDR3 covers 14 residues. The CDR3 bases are TGTGCCAGCAGCTCGGGACAGAGTAATTCACCCCTCCACTTT. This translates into CASSSGQSNSPLHF.

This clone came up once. The chain's CDR3 is CASSPKDPRQGNSGANVLTF. CDR3 coding DNA: TGTGCCAGCAGCCCGAAGGATCCAAGACAGGGAAACTCTGGGGCCAACGTCCTGACTTTC. The V call is TRBV6-6, the J call TRBJ2-6; 7 positions match TRBD1. The CDR3 has 20 amino acids. V dropped 6 bases and J dropped 0; count of bases not matched to a gene: 17. Looked up from germline, CDR1 is MNHNY and CDR2 is SVGAGI (reference sequence).

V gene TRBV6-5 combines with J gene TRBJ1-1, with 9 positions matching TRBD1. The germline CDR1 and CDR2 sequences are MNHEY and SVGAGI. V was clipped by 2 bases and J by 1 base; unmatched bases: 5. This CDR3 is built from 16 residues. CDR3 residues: CASSYLTGGTNTEAFF. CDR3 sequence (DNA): TGTGCCAGCAGTTACCTGACAGGGGGAACGAACACTGAAGCTTTCTTT.

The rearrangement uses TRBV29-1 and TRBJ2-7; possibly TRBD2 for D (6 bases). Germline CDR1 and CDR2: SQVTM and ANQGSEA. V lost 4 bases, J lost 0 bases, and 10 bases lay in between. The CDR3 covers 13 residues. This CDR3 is CSVVLTSSYEQYF. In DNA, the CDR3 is TGCAGCGTTGTTTTGACTAGCTCCTACGAGCAGTACTTC.